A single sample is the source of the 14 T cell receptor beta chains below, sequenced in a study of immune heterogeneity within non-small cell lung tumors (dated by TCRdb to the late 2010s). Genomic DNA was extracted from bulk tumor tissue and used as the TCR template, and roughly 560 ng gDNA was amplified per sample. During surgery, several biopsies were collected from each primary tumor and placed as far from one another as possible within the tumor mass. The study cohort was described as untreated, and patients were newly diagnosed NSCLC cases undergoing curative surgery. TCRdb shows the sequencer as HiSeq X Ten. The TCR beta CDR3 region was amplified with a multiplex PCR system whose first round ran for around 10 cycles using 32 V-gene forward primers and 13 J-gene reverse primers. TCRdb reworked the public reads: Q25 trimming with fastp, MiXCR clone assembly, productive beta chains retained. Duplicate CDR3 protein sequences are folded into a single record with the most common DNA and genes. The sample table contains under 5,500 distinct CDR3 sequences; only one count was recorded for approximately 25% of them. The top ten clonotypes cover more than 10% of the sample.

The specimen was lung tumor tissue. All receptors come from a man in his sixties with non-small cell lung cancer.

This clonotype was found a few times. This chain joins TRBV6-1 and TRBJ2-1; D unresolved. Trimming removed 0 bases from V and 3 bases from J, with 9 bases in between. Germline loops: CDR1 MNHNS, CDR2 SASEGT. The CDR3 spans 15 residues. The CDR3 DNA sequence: TGTGCCAGCAGTGAAGCCCATGGAGACTACAATGAGCAGTTCTTC. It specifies CASSEAHGDYNEQFF.

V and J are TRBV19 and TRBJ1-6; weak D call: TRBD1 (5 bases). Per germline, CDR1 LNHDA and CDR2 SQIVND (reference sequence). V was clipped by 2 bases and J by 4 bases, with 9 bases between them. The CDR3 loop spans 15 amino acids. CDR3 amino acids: CASSIRDGYNSPLHF. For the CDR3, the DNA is TGTGCCAGTAGTATACGGGACGGTTATAATTCACCCCTCCACTTT.

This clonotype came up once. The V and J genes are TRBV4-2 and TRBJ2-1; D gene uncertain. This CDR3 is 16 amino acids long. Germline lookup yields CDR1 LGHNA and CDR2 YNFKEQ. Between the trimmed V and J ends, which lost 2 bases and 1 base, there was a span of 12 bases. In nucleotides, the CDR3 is TGTGCCAGCAGCCAACTAACGGGCCCTTCCTACAATGAGCAGTTCTTC. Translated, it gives CASSQLTGPSYNEQFF.

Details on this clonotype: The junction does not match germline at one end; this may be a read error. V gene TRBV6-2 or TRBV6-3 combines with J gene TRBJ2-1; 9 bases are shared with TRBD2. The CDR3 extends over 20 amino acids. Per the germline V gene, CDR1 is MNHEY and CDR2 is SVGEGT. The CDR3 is CVSTPSWALLAGGSYNERFF. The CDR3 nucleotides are TGTGTCAGCACGCCTTCGTGGGCGCTACTAGCGGGCGGCTCCTACAATGAGCGGTTCTTC.

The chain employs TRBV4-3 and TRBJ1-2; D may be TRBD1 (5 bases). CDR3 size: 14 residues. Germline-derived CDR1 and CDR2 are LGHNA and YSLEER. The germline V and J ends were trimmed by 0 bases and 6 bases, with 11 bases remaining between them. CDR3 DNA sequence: TGCGCCAGCAGCCAAGATTCCGGAGGGGATGGCTACACCTTC. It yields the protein CASSQDSGGDGYTF.

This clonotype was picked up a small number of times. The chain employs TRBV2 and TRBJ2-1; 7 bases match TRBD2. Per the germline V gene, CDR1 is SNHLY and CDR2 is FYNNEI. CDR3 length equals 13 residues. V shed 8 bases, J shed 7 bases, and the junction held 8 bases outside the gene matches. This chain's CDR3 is CASWGEGPNEQFF. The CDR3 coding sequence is TGTGCCAGCTGGGGGGAGGGCCCAAATGAGCAGTTCTTC.

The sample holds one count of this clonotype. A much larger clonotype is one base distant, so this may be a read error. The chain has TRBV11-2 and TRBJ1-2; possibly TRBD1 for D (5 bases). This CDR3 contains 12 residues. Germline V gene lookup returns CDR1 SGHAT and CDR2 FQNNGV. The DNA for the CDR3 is TGTGCCAGAAGCTTAACAGGCTATGGCTACACCTTC. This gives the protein CARSLTGYGYTF. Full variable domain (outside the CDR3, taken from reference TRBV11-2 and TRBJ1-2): EAGVAQSPRYKIIEKRQSVAFWCNPISGHATLYWYQQILGQGPKLLIQFQNNGVVDDSQLPKDRFSAERLKGVDSTLKIQPAKLEDSAVYLCARSLTGYGYTFGSGTRLTVV.

The CDR3: CSVGVTGNTIYF. The DNA of the CDR3 is TGCAGCGTTGGGGTAACTGGAAACACCATATATTTT. This chain joins TRBV29-1 and TRBJ1-3; the D is unclear. The V gene lost 4 bases and the J gene lost 2 bases, with 6 bases spanning the gap. CDR1 SQVTM and CDR2 ANQGSEA come from the germline V gene. The CDR3 length is 12 residues. The entire variable domain, with the rest obtained from reference TRBV29-1 and TRBJ1-3, is as follows: SAVISQKPSRDICQRGTSLTIQCQVDSQVTMMFWYRQQPGQSLTLIATANQGSEATYESGFVIDKFPISRPNLTFSTLTVSNMSPEDSSIYLCSVGVTGNTIYFGEGSWLTVV.

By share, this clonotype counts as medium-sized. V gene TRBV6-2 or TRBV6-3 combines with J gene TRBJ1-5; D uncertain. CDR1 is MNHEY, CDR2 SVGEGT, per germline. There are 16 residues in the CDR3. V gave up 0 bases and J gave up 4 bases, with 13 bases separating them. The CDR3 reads CASSYSMEGRNQPQHF. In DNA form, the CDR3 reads TGTGCCAGCAGTTACTCGATGGAAGGGCGAAATCAGCCCCAGCATTTT.

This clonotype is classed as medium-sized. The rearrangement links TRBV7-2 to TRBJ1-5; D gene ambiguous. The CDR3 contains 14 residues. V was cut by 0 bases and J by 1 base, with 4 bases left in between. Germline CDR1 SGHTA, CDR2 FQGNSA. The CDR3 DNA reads TGTGCCAGCAGCTTAGCGGGGAGCAATCAGCCCCAGCATTTT. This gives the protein CASSLAGSNQPQHF.

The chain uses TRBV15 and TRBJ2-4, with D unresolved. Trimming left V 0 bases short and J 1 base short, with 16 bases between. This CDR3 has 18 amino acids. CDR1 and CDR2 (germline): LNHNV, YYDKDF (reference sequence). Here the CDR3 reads CATSRDRLLDGAKNIQYF. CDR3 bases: TGTGCCACCAGCAGAGATCGCCTTCTGGATGGGGCCAAAAACATTCAGTACTTC.

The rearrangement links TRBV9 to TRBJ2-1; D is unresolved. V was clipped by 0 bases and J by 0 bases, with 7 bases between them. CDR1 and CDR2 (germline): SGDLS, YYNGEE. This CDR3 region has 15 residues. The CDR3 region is CASSVVGSSYNEQFF. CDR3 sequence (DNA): TGTGCCAGCAGCGTAGTGGGCAGCTCCTACAATGAGCAGTTCTTC.

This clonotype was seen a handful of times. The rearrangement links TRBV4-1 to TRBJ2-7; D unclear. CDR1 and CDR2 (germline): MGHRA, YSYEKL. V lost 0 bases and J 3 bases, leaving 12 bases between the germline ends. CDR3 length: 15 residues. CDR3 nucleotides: TGCGCCAGCAGCCAAGATGAACGGACGTTCTACGAGCAGTACTTC. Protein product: CASSQDERTFYEQYF.

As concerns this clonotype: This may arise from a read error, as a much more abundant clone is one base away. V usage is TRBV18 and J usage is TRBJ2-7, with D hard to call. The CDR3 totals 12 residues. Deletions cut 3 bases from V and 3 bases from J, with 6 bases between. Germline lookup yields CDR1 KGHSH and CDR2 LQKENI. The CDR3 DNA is TGTGCCAGCTCACCCGAAGGCTACGAGCAGTACTTC. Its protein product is CASSPEGYEQYF.